This TCR beta chain is drawn from a study of cytomegalovirus exposure and HLA in healthy donors. Study-wide background: The approximately 110 validation repertoires, a later analysis reported, used the same platform as the approximately 730 repertoires from the first cohort.

Note on this clone: Antigen unknown.

The V gene lost 5 bases and the J gene lost 5 bases, with 12 bases spanning the gap. The length of the CDR3 is 13 residues. The germline V gene encodes CDR1 SEHNR and CDR2 FQNEAQ (reference sequence). Findings and caveats of the study: First-cohort TCR clusters tended to co-occur in the 130 or so validation repertoires, a later analysis found. Three of the chains that were CMV-associated were confirmed in vitro to be specific for CMV antigens. The classifier, whose performance was assessed in both the original and validation cohorts, reportedly diagnosed cytomegalovirus status with high specificity and sensitivity.

The data were produced by immunoSEQ multiplex PCR, yet TCRdb's version contains in-frame clones alone and is incomplete. The table includes more than 120,000 clones, about 87% detected once. The chain is built from TRBV7-9 and TRBJ1-1; no reliable D call. Source material: PBMCs. The TCR was taken from a man between 18 and 35 years old in good health and CMV-seropositive. The CDR3 protein is CASSLPLGTEAFF. In DNA, the CDR3 is TGTGCCAGCAGCCTTCCACTAGGGACTGAAGCTTTCTTT.